This TCR beta chain was identified in a study of siplizumab effects on memory and regulatory T cells (dated by TCRdb to the late 2010s). Study-level background: The study looked at the effect of siplizumab, an anti-CD2 antibody, on alloreactive T-cell subsets in allogeneic mixed lymphocyte reactions made from human PBMCs.

Comment on this clone: Its target antigen remains unknown. One base away there is no much larger clone; base qualities are not given.

Sorted unstimulated T cells and proliferating T cells recovered from mixed lymphocyte reactions underwent TCRbeta CDR3 sequencing. Fresh whole blood from approximately ten HLA-typed healthy donors was used to isolate PBMCs. Paper-wide results and their limitations: Whether proliferating Tregs from siplizumab cultures were suppressive was not functionally confirmed. The cumulative frequency of alloreactive sequences traceable to unstimulated CD4+ memory T cells was significantly reduced by siplizumab. Of the alloreactive CD4+ clones that could be mapped, the Treg-derived share averaged roughly 73% with siplizumab compared with approximately 25% in control reactions. Sequences below about 10^-5 frequency were poorly captured, so only a minor fraction of alloreactive clones could be mapped to unstimulated subsets. Unstimulated naive T cells appeared more diverse than memory T cells, and naive cells seemed to contribute substantially to the alloresponse. For roughly 80-95% of proliferating CD4+ or CD8+ clones, no naive or memory phenotype could be assigned.

The library was produced with the immunoSEQ multiplex PCR assay. Each sample had some 10^5 TCR templates assayed by the deep sequencing platform. Genomic DNA extracted from sorted T cells was the material used for TCRbeta CDR3 sequencing. The original pipeline was this. Clonal analysis of TCRbeta CDR3 data was done in the R programming language. Alloreactive CD4+ and CD8+ clones were identified by comparing unstimulated samples to CFSE-low samples taken after the reaction. Regulatory or non-regulatory origin was assigned to alloreactive CD4+ clones by matching of sequences to sorted unstimulated Treg and non-Treg repertoires. TCRdb's version of the immuneACCESS table is confined to in-frame rearrangements and falls short of the full clone set. An unresolved V gene accounts for under half of the shortfall where checked; the remainder is of unknown origin. V and J calls and clone size come straight from that table; D and trimming were deduced from the DNA. The sample has tens of thousands of clones on record, about 90% of them singletons. Of the sample, approximately 31% falls within the top ten clones.

The germline V gene provides CDR1 SNHLY and CDR2 FYNNEI. V drops 4 bases and J drops 6 bases, leaving 12 bases in between. Taken from cysteine to phenylalanine, the CDR3 has 13 residues. Only CDR3 DNA is held: 39 bases, read in frame from base 1. This receptor was identified in a human donor in good health. The specimen sequenced was CD8+ T cells sorted from blood. The chain is assembled from TRBV2 and TRBJ1-1; perhaps TRBD1 is the D gene, with 5 bases matching. For the CDR3, the sequence is CASSVPGRAEAFF. The nucleotide sequence is TGTGCCAGCAGTGTTCCGGGGCGCGCTGAAGCTTTCTTT.